The 29 T cell receptor beta chains below come from one sample, sequenced in a study of blood T cell repertoires in COVID-19. Generated by immunoSEQ multiplex PCR, the TCRdb table keeps only in-frame clones and is missing some. Of over 250,000 clones listed, more than 85% are singletons. The sequencing sample was made of peripheral blood. Every receptor here comes from a woman aged 30 to 39 with COVID-19, enrolled during active disease.

This rearrangement joins TRBV10-2 to TRBJ2-7, with 15 positions matching TRBD2. CDR3 size: 15 residues. V dropped 6 bases and J dropped 4; count of bases not matched to a gene: 4. CDR1 and CDR2 (germline): WSHSY, SAAADI. CDR3 sequence: CASSDGLAGGYEQYF. The CDR3 nucleotides read TGCGCCAGCAGCGACGGACTAGCGGGAGGGTACGAGCAGTACTTC.

The rearrangement links TRBV6-5 to TRBJ1-2; TRBD1 aligns across 7 bases. This CDR3 spans 14 amino acids. CDR1 is MNHEY, CDR2 SVGAGI, per germline. The junction had 7 bases not matched to a gene; V was cut back by 6 bases and J by 3 bases. CDR3 region: CASSRTGADYGYTF. Here the CDR3 DNA reads TGTGCCAGCAGCCGAACAGGGGCCGACTATGGCTACACCTTC.

The V and J genes are TRBV19 and TRBJ1-2, with unresolved D. This CDR3 has 13 residues. Germline assignment: CDR1 LNHDA and CDR2 SQIVND (reference sequence). Trimming took off 5 bases at V and 2 bases at J, with 9 bases between the two ends. DNA for the CDR3: TGTGCCAGTAGTGTCCAAGCCAACTATGGCTACACCTTC. Residues: CASSVQANYGYTF.

J is TRBJ2-3 and V is TRBV3-1 (or the pseudogene TRBV3-2), with 12 bases aligning to TRBD2. The germline V gene has CDR1 LGHDT and CDR2 YNNKEL (reference sequence). Trimming took 1 base from V and 5 from J; bases not matched to a gene: 4. The length of the CDR3 is 16 residues. The CDR3 loop reads CASSQAASGREDTQYF. DNA for the CDR3: TGTGCCAGCAGCCAAGCGGCTAGCGGGAGGGAAGATACGCAGTATTTT.

The J gene is TRBJ1-1, the V gene TRBV29-1; 7 nucleotides agree with TRBD1. From germline, CDR1 is SQVTM and CDR2 ANQGSEA. The J segment lost 0 bases and the V segment lost 7 bases, leaving 11 bases of the junction unmatched. This CDR3 has 15 amino acids. DNA for the CDR3: TGCAGCGCTACAGGGGACGCCATTATGAACACTGAAGCTTTCTTT. Its translation: CSATGDAIMNTEAFF.

J is TRBJ1-4 and V is TRBV5-1; D unclear. Trimming left V 4 bases short and J 0 bases short, with 10 bases between. This CDR3 is 15 amino acids long. Germline assignment: CDR1 SGHRS and CDR2 YFSETQ. The chain's CDR3 is CASSVNTATNEKLFF. The CDR3 DNA follows: TGCGCCAGCAGCGTAAACACAGCAACTAATGAAAAACTGTTTTTT.

The chain recombines TRBV5-1 with TRBJ2-1, with D uncertain. Germline assignment: CDR1 SGHRS and CDR2 YFSETQ. This CDR3 region has 15 residues. Deletions cut 4 bases from V and 5 bases from J, with 16 bases between. The CDR3 region has the DNA TGCGCCAGCAGCCCGATAACAGACGGCCACAATGAGCAGTTCTTC. Protein: CASSPITDGHNEQFF. The complete variable domain, with remaining parts taken from reference TRBV5-1 and TRBJ2-1, reads KAGVTQTPRYLIKTRGQQVTLSCSPISGHRSVSWYQQTPGQGLQFLFEYFSETQRNKGNFPGRFSGRQFSNSRSEMNVSTLELGDSALYLCASSPITDGHNEQFFGPGTRLTVL.

The V gene is TRBV3-1 (or the pseudogene TRBV3-2), the J gene TRBJ2-7; weak D call: TRBD2 (5 bases). CDR1 LGHDT and CDR2 YNNKEL come from the germline V gene (reference sequence). The CDR3 runs 14 residues. The V gene lost 4 bases and the J gene lost 7 bases, with 17 bases spanning the gap. This CDR3 is CASSPRVGTGEQYF. The CDR3 nucleotides read TGTGCCAGCAGCCCCCGCGTTGGTACGGGGGAGCAGTACTTC.

The chain carries TRBV6-5 and TRBJ2-7, with a possible D match to TRBD1 (6 bases). Per germline, CDR1 MNHEY and CDR2 SVGAGI. CDR3 length equals 12 residues. The ends were cut back, 7 bases at V and 2 bases at J, with 9 bases in the middle. The CDR3 is CASTGTTYEQYF. CDR3 nucleotides: TGTGCCAGCACAGGGACAACCTACGAGCAGTACTTC.

V usage is TRBV6-4 and J usage is TRBJ1-1, with D unresolved. CDR3 length equals 14 residues. Germline CDR1 is MRHNA and CDR2 is SNTAGT. Trimming stripped 3 bases from V and 1 base from J, with 9 bases between. CDR3 in amino acids: CASSDSPSNTEAFF. The CDR3, as DNA: TGTGCCAGCAGTGATTCCCCTTCGAACACTGAAGCTTTCTTT.

This chain uses TRBV18 with TRBJ1-2; 8 bases are a match to TRBD1. The length of the CDR3 is 16 residues. V lost 3 bases and J lost 4; bases outside the gene matches: 10. Germline CDR1 reads KGHSH; CDR2 reads LQKENI. Here the CDR3 reads CASSPPGQGMIYGYTF. The CDR3 DNA is TGTGCCAGCTCACCCCCAGGACAGGGAATGATCTATGGCTACACCTTC.

This chain links TRBV19 with TRBJ1-2; 9 bases are a match to TRBD1. Germline V gene data show CDR1 as LNHDA and CDR2 as SQIVND (reference sequence). V shed 8 bases, J shed 7 bases, and the junction held 14 bases outside the gene matches. The CDR3 runs 15 residues. CDR3: CASDTPGDRDFGYTF. DNA for the CDR3: TGTGCCAGTGACACACCAGGGGACAGGGATTTTGGCTACACCTTC.

The rearrangement joins TRBV2 to TRBJ1-1; D is uncertain. V was trimmed by 5 bases and J by 1 base, leaving 8 bases between them. The CDR3 sequence is 13 residues long. Germline loops: CDR1 SNHLY, CDR2 FYNNEI. The CDR3 loop is CASSQDTNTEAFF. The CDR3 bases are TGTGCCAGCAGTCAAGACACGAACACTGAAGCTTTCTTT.

The rearrangement links TRBV18 to TRBJ1-5, with 8 positions matching TRBD1. This CDR3 spans 14 amino acids. Germline lookup yields CDR1 KGHSH and CDR2 LQKENI. V dropped 5 bases and J dropped 4; count of bases not matched to a gene: 4. This CDR3 is CASSYQGANQPQHF. CDR3 sequence (DNA): TGTGCCAGCTCATACCAGGGGGCGAATCAGCCCCAGCATTTT.

The V and J genes are TRBV19 and TRBJ2-1; 10 bases are a match to TRBD2. J lost 7 bases, V lost 6 bases, and 9 bases had no gene match. Germline V gene lookup returns CDR1 LNHDA and CDR2 SQIVND (reference sequence). The CDR3 is made up of 15 amino acids. CDR3 region: CASSRLAGETNEQFF. In nucleotides, the CDR3 is TGTGCCAGTAGCCGACTAGCGGGTGAAACAAATGAGCAGTTCTTC.

The chain uses TRBV6-5 and TRBJ1-3; D is perhaps TRBD1 (6 bases). CDR3 length equals 14 residues. Germline V CDR1 and CDR2: MNHEY, SVGAGI. The ends were cut back, 9 bases at V and 0 bases at J, with 12 bases in the middle. The CDR3 nucleotides read TGTGCCAGTAGCCGGACAGTCTCTGGAAACACCATATATTTT. This encodes CASSRTVSGNTIYF.

The rearrangement joins TRBV6-5 to TRBJ2-2, with D possibly being TRBD1 (6 bases). The CDR3 runs 14 residues. V was clipped by 6 bases and J by 3 bases, with 11 bases between them. Per germline, CDR1 MNHEY and CDR2 SVGAGI. The CDR3, as DNA: TGTGCCAGCAGAGCAGCAGGGGACACCGGGGAGCTGTTTTTT. It encodes CASRAAGDTGELFF.

The chain recombines TRBV10-3 with TRBJ1-1, with a weak D call TRBD1 (5 bases). V was pared by 2 bases and J by 1 base, with 11 bases between. The germline CDR1 and CDR2 sequences are ENHRY and SYGVKD. The CDR3 extends over 15 amino acids. The CDR3 region has the DNA TGTGCCATCAGTGAGCCGGGGGGGAAGAACACTGAAGCTTTCTTT. Translation: CAISEPGGKNTEAFF.

The chain couples TRBV19 to TRBJ1-3; 8 bases are a match to TRBD1. With 3 bases clipped from V and 0 bases from J, the junction kept 4 bases outside the gene matches. Germline V gene sequence: CDR1 LNHDA, CDR2 SQIVND (reference sequence). The CDR3 runs 16 residues. CDR3 sequence reads: CASSIQGAHSGNTIYF. The CDR3 nucleotides read TGTGCCAGTAGTATTCAGGGGGCCCACTCTGGAAACACCATATATTTT.

This rearrangement joins TRBV7-9 to TRBJ1-2; D unresolved. Trimming shortened V by 5 bases and J by 8 bases, and 15 bases separated the two germline ends. Germline V CDR1 and CDR2: SEHNR, FQNEAQ (reference sequence). The CDR3 runs to 13 residues. CDR3 loop: CASSLPEVLGYTF. DNA of the CDR3: TGTGCCAGCAGCCTCCCCGAGGTTTTAGGCTACACCTTC.

V usage is TRBV24-1 and J usage is TRBJ2-2; TRBD1 aligns across 8 bases. V shed 3 bases and J 5 bases; nucleotides not matched to a gene: 4. This CDR3 spans 15 amino acids. Germline values: CDR1 KGHDR, CDR2 SFDVKD. In DNA form, the CDR3 reads TGTGCCACCAGTGATAGTAGGACAGGGACCGGGGAGCTGTTTTTT. This sequence encodes CATSDSRTGTGELFF.

The chain recombines TRBV9 with TRBJ1-4; 10 bases are shared with TRBD1. The CDR3 extends over 19 amino acids. Per germline, CDR1 SGDLS and CDR2 YYNGEE. The junction had 10 bases not matched to a gene; V was cut back by 0 bases and J by 2 bases. The CDR3 nucleotides read TGTGCCAGCAGCGTAGACCCGGGACAGGGGTCGGCGACTAATGAAAAACTGTTTTTT. Translating it yields CASSVDPGQGSATNEKLFF.

The chain uses TRBV5-1 and TRBJ2-2; 9 bases align to TRBD1. Germline values: CDR1 SGHRS, CDR2 YFSETQ. V shed 4 bases, J shed 1 base, and the junction held 5 bases outside the gene matches. The length of the CDR3 is 16 residues. DNA of the CDR3: TGCGCCAGCAGCGGGGACAGGGTCGGGAACACCGGGGAGCTGTTTTTT. This translates into CASSGDRVGNTGELFF.

The rearrangement joins TRBV27 to TRBJ2-1, with 13 bases matching TRBD2. The V segment lost 3 bases and the J segment 5 bases; nucleotides outside the gene matches: 4. Germline V gene lookup returns CDR1 MNHEY and CDR2 SMNVEV (reference sequence). The CDR3 has 16 residues. CDR3 loop: CASSFWTSGSDNEQFF. CDR3 DNA sequence: TGTGCCAGCAGTTTCTGGACTAGCGGGAGCGACAATGAGCAGTTCTTC.

This clone was seen only once. This rearrangement joins TRBV12-5 to TRBJ1-1; 7 nucleotides agree with TRBD1. CDR3 size: 15 residues. From germline, CDR1 is LGHNT and CDR2 FRNRAP. V dropped 3 bases and J dropped 1; count of bases not matched to a gene: 5. CDR3 coding DNA: TGTGCTAGTGGTTTAATGGGACAGACGAACACTGAAGCTTTCTTT. Protein product: CASGLMGQTNTEAFF. Using reference TRBV12-5 and TRBJ1-1 for the parts outside the CDR3, the full variable domain is DARVTQTPRHKVTEMGQEVTMRCQPILGHNTVFWYRQTMMQGLELLAYFRNRAPLDDSGMPKDRFSAEMPDATLATLKIQPSEPRDSAVYFCASGLMGQTNTEAFFGQGTRLTVV.

The chain has TRBV5-1 and TRBJ2-1; 7 bases align to TRBD2. Per germline, CDR1 SGHRS and CDR2 YFSETQ. The CDR3 spans 15 residues. V lost 0 bases and J lost 5; bases outside the gene matches: 5. The CDR3, as DNA: TGCGCCAGCAGCTTGGTCGGGACTATCAACAATGAGCAGTTCTTC. Protein sequence: CASSLVGTINNEQFF.

V usage is TRBV4-2 and J usage is TRBJ2-2; D perhaps matches TRBD2 (5 bases). CDR3 length: 16 amino acids. Germline V CDR1 and CDR2: LGHNA, YNFKEQ. V was clipped by 1 base and J by 2 bases, with 11 bases between them. CDR3 residues: CASSQGLADNTGELFF. The CDR3 nucleotides are TGTGCCAGCAGCCAAGGGCTAGCAGATAACACCGGGGAGCTGTTTTTT.

The chain employs TRBV10-3 and TRBJ1-4, with TRBD1 as a possible D gene (5 bases). The CDR3 covers 17 residues. In germline, CDR1 is ENHRY, CDR2 SYGVKD. V was pared by 0 bases and J by 8 bases, with 19 bases between. The CDR3 protein is CAISESTLNERGEKLFF. The CDR3 DNA reads TGTGCCATCAGTGAGTCGACTTTGAATGAGCGGGGCGAAAAACTGTTTTTT.

The gene calls are TRBV7-9 and TRBJ1-1; tentative D call: TRBD1 (5 bases). V gave up 0 bases and J gave up 3 bases, with 11 bases separating them. CDR1 and CDR2 (germline): SEHNR, FQNEAQ (reference sequence). CDR3 length: 15 residues. The CDR3 nucleotides read TGTGCCAGCAGCTTAGCGGACCCGGGGGACACTGAAGCTTTCTTT. It is translated as CASSLADPGDTEAFF. Filled out from reference TRBV7-9 and TRBJ1-1, the complete variable domain reads DTGVSQNPRHKITKRGQNVTFRCDPISEHNRLYWYRQTLGQGPEFLTYFQNEAQLEKSRLLSDRFSAERPKGSFSTLEIQRTEQGDSAMYLCASSLADPGDTEAFFGQGTRLTVV.